One and the same sample provided the 16 T cell receptor beta chains below, sequenced in a study of shared clonotypes between healthy human individuals. Only in-frame clones appear in the TCRdb table, and some are missing; sequencing was by immunoSEQ multiplex PCR. The table lists about 2.1 million clones, just under 95% of them singletons. CD45RO-negative, CCR7-positively selected cells formed the naive CD8 fraction, excluding terminally differentiated effector memory CD45RA+ cells. Sequenced: naive CD8+ T cells from PBMCs. The source is a man in his late teens or twenties in good health. Some clones in this sample may be carry-over from other donors' samples.

The chain is built from TRBV7-6 and TRBJ2-7; 10 bases map to TRBD1. The CDR3 totals 18 residues. Trimming cost V 1 base and J 2 bases; bases outside gene matches: 11. Germline V CDR1 and CDR2: SGHVS, FNYEAQ. CDR3 nucleotide sequence: TGTGCCAGCAGCTTAGTATTTCGGGGAGACAGGGGGCCCTACGAGCAGTACTTC. It codes for CASSLVFRGDRGPYEQYF.

This chain connects TRBV28 to TRBJ2-7; D possibly matches TRBD1 or TRBD2 (6 bases each). V shed 7 bases and J shed 2 bases, with 15 bases lying between them. This CDR3 is built from 14 residues. Germline lookup yields CDR1 MDHEN and CDR2 SYDVKM. The CDR3 loop reads CASIPTRGTYEQYF. CDR3 coding DNA: TGTGCCAGCATCCCGACTAGGGGGACCTACGAGCAGTACTTC.

V gene TRBV6-1 combines with J gene TRBJ2-2; 9 nucleotides align to TRBD2. Germline V gene data show CDR1 as MNHNS and CDR2 as SASEGT. Germline trimming cut 4 bases from V and 6 bases from J; bases unmatched to any gene: 6. The CDR3 is made up of 15 amino acids. CDR3 sequence (DNA): TGTGCCAGCAGTGTAATGGGCGGGAGGGCCGGGGAGCTGTTTTTT. This encodes CASSVMGGRAGELFF.

There are a few counts of this clone. The junction departs from germline at one end; a sequencing error may be responsible. This chain links TRBV7-9 with TRBJ1-1; D call uncertain. Germline V lookup: CDR1 SEHNR, CDR2 FQNEAQ (reference sequence). This CDR3 contains 12 residues. CDR3 nucleotide sequence: TGTGCCAGCAGCTTAGTCCTTCCAGCGATCCTCTTT. Its protein product is CASSLVLPAILF.

The chain couples TRBV2 to TRBJ2-7; 7 bases are a match to TRBD2. This CDR3 comprises 13 residues. V was clipped by 6 bases and J by 6 bases; unmatched bases: 8. CDR1 is SNHLY and CDR2 is FYNNEI in the germline V gene. DNA of the CDR3: TGTGCCAGCAGAGGAGCTTTAGCGGGCGAGCAGTACTTC. Translation: CASRGALAGEQYF.

The rearrangement joins TRBV2 to TRBJ2-7; D is ambiguous. Per the germline V gene, CDR1 is SNHLY and CDR2 is FYNNEI. Trimming left V 2 bases short and J 4 bases short, with 12 bases between. This CDR3 region has 14 residues. CDR3 sequence (DNA): TGTGCCAGCAGTGAACCGGGCCCCCGGTACGAGCAGTACTTC. Encoded protein: CASSEPGPRYEQYF. Full variable domain (remainder filled in from reference TRBV2 and TRBJ2-7): EPEVTQTPSHQVTQMGQEVILRCVPISNHLYFYWYRQILGQKVEFLVSFYNNEISEKSEIFDDQFSVERPDGSNFTLKIRSTKLEDSAMYFCASSEPGPRYEQYFGPGTRLTVT.

The J gene is TRBJ2-5, the V gene TRBV27; D not resolved. The germline V and J ends were trimmed by 6 bases and 5 bases, with 19 bases remaining between them. This CDR3 has 15 amino acids. The germline V gene encodes CDR1 MNHEY and CDR2 SMNVEV (reference sequence). CDR3 loop: CASSPNLLGGETQYF. In DNA, the CDR3 is TGTGCCAGCAGCCCAAACTTGTTAGGTGGGGAGACCCAGTACTTC.

For this clone: Other nucleotide sequences in the sample specify the same CDR3. This chain links TRBV5-4 with TRBJ2-1; TRBD2 is a possible D gene (6 bases). CDR1 is SGHNT, CDR2 YYREEE, per germline (reference sequence). The CDR3 has 13 amino acids. V was pared by 1 base and J by 7 bases, with 9 bases between. The CDR3 nucleotides are TGTGCCAGCAGCTTGAACCGGGGGAATGAGCAGTTCTTC. Protein: CASSLNRGNEQFF.

The genes are TRBV4-2 and TRBJ2-2, with 8 positions matching TRBD2. The germline CDR1 and CDR2 sequences are LGHNA and YNFKEQ. This CDR3 spans 14 amino acids. V trimming: 4 bases; J trimming: 4 bases; junction bases outside the gene matches: 2. CDR3 amino acids: CASSRLAGTGELFF. The CDR3 DNA follows: TGTGCCAGCAGCCGGCTAGCGGGCACCGGGGAGCTGTTTTTT.

Remarks on this clone: Other DNA sequences in this sample translate to the same CDR3. This chain links TRBV5-6 with TRBJ2-7; D is undetermined. Trimming pared 0 bases from V and 3 bases from J, leaving 7 bases between. The CDR3 spans 13 residues. The germline V gene encodes CDR1 SGHDT and CDR2 YYEEEE. The DNA for the CDR3 is TGTGCCAGCAGCTTGGGTCAGGACTACGAGCAGTACTTC. Translated, it gives CASSLGQDYEQYF.

This chain uses TRBV27 with TRBJ1-3; the D is unclear. The V end lost 11 bases, the J end lost 4 bases, and 9 bases lay between the germline ends. Germline V gene lookup returns CDR1 MNHEY and CDR2 SMNVEV (reference sequence). CDR3 length equals 11 residues. The chain's CDR3 is CAAGRGNTIYF. As DNA, the CDR3 is TGTGCCGCAGGCCGGGGAAACACCATATATTTT.

J is TRBJ2-1 and V is TRBV4-3; 8 positions match TRBD2. Germline CDR1 is LGHNA and CDR2 is YSLEER. This CDR3 comprises 14 residues. Unmatched junction bases numbered 3, after V lost 1 base and J lost 7 bases. For the CDR3, the DNA is TGCGCCAGCAGCCAAGTAGCGGGGCAAAATGAGCAGTTCTTC. Translated: CASSQVAGQNEQFF.

Of note for this clone: This same CDR3 is encoded by further DNA sequences in the sample. This chain connects TRBV7-9 to TRBJ2-1; TRBD2 might be the D (6 bases). The V gene lost 5 bases and the J gene lost 0 bases, with 11 bases spanning the gap. Per the germline V gene, CDR1 is SEHNR and CDR2 is FQNEAQ (reference sequence). The CDR3 runs to 15 residues. The CDR3 protein is CASSPRGSSYNEQFF. The CDR3 nucleotides read TGTGCCAGCAGCCCGCGGGGTAGCTCCTACAATGAGCAGTTCTTC. The complete variable domain, with remaining parts taken from reference TRBV7-9 and TRBJ2-1, reads DTGVSQNPRHKITKRGQNVTFRCDPISEHNRLYWYRQTLGQGPEFLTYFQNEAQLEKSRLLSDRFSAERPKGSFSTLEIQRTEQGDSAMYLCASSPRGSSYNEQFFGPGTRLTVL.

Points on this clone: This CDR3 is also generated by other DNA sequences in the sample. The chain has TRBV4-3 and TRBJ2-1; maybe TRBD2 (5 bases). Germline lookup yields CDR1 LGHNA and CDR2 YSLEER. CDR3 length equals 15 residues. The germline V and J ends were trimmed by 0 bases and 4 bases, with 10 bases remaining between them. The CDR3: CASSQDRADYNEQFF. CDR3 bases: TGCGCCAGCAGCCAAGATCGAGCGGATTACAATGAGCAGTTCTTC.

V gene TRBV10-3 combines with J gene TRBJ2-3, with TRBD2 matching 7 bases. With 0 bases clipped from V and 0 bases from J, the junction kept 3 bases outside the gene matches. Germline assignment: CDR1 ENHRY and CDR2 SYGVKD. This CDR3 has 16 amino acids. CDR3: CAISESYSGSTDTQYF. The CDR3 nucleotides read TGTGCCATCAGTGAGTCGTATAGCGGGAGCACAGATACGCAGTATTTT.

The chain has TRBV28 and TRBJ2-3; TRBD2 matches 8 bases. V dropped 4 bases and J dropped 5; count of bases not matched to a gene: 20. The germline V gene has CDR1 MDHEN and CDR2 SYDVKM. This CDR3 has 19 amino acids. CDR3 protein: CASSSRQEPSGSARDTQYF. The CDR3 DNA sequence: TGTGCCAGCAGTTCTCGACAGGAGCCGAGCGGGAGCGCGAGAGATACGCAGTATTTT.